These 19 T cell receptor beta chains were all obtained from the same sample, sequenced in a study of OX40 agonist ivuxolimab in advanced cancers. Sequencing was performed with immunoSEQ multiplex PCR; in TCRdb, only in-frame clones are kept and a portion is missing. The table lists 70,000 or so clones, just over 85% of them singletons, with under 3% in the top ten. Here the sequenced sample was CD4+ or CD8+ T cells sorted from blood, taken in a trial of the OX40 agonist ivuxolimab. The source of these receptors is an adult with an advanced solid tumor such as melanoma, head and neck, liver or kidney cancer.

This chain connects TRBV27 to TRBJ1-1; 10 nucleotides align to TRBD1. The CDR3 covers 18 residues. Germline assignment: CDR1 MNHEY and CDR2 SMNVEV (reference sequence). J lost 1 base, V lost 1 base, and 9 bases had no gene match. The CDR3 DNA follows: TGTGCCAGCAGTTTATTGACGGGACAGGGGCCAGGGAACACTGAAGCTTTCTTT. Its translation is CASSLLTGQGPGNTEAFF.

V gene TRBV28 combines with J gene TRBJ1-4; possibly TRBD1 for D (5 bases). Looked up from germline, CDR1 is MDHEN and CDR2 is SYDVKM. The CDR3 is made up of 16 amino acids. The germline V and J ends were trimmed by 0 bases and 1 base, with 9 bases remaining between them. The chain's CDR3 is CASSLWGDGTNEKLFF. The CDR3 region has the DNA TGTGCCAGCAGTTTATGGGGGGACGGAACTAATGAAAAACTGTTTTTT.

In DNA, the CDR3 is TGTGCCAGCAAACAGGCGCTGAACACCGGGGAGCTGTTTTTT. Translation: CASKQALNTGELFF. The V gene is TRBV5-5, the J gene TRBJ2-2; TRBD1 might be the D (5 bases). This CDR3 region has 14 residues. Germline CDR1 is SGHKS and CDR2 is YYEKEE (reference sequence). V lost 6 bases and J 1 base, leaving 10 bases between the germline ends.

This chain connects TRBV2 to TRBJ2-5; 7 bases line up with TRBD2. There are 14 residues in the CDR3. The V and J ends lost 6 bases and 7 bases, in that order; junction bases with no gene match: 11. Germline CDR1 reads SNHLY; CDR2 reads FYNNEI. CDR3 loop: CASSSGVLTGTQYF. The CDR3 DNA reads TGTGCCAGCAGCAGCGGGGTGTTGACGGGGACCCAGTACTTC. The full variable domain, with the rest looked up from reference TRBV2 and TRBJ2-5, is EPEVTQTPSHQVTQMGQEVILRCVPISNHLYFYWYRQILGQKVEFLVSFYNNEISEKSEIFDDQFSVERPDGSNFTLKIRSTKLEDSAMYFCASSSGVLTGTQYFGPGTRLLVL.

The chain has TRBV6-6 and TRBJ1-2, with 10 bases that match TRBD1. Germline V gene data show CDR1 as MNHNY and CDR2 as SVGAGI (reference sequence). Trimming removed 10 bases from V and 3 bases from J; junction bases left unmatched: 2. This CDR3 has 12 amino acids. The CDR3: CATGQGDYGYTF. CDR3 in DNA: TGTGCCACCGGACAGGGGGACTATGGCTACACCTTC.

The V and J genes are TRBV6-6 and TRBJ1-2; weak D call: TRBD1 (5 bases). Trimming removed 5 bases at V and 4 bases at J, with 11 bases between. Germline CDR1 and CDR2: MNHNY and SVGAGI (reference sequence). The CDR3 has 13 residues. The CDR3 protein is CASSPTGGYGYTF. Written as DNA, the CDR3 is TGTGCCAGCAGTCCTACAGGAGGCTATGGCTACACCTTC.

The chain recombines TRBV18 with TRBJ2-2, with 7 bases fitting TRBD1. CDR1 and CDR2 (germline): KGHSH, LQKENI. J gave up 4 bases and V 5 bases, and 10 bases lay outside the gene matches. The CDR3 runs to 16 residues. As DNA, the CDR3 is TGTGCCAGCTCATTCACGACAGGGTCTGTCACCGGGGAGCTGTTTTTT. Encoded protein: CASSFTTGSVTGELFF.

The V call is TRBV7-3, the J call TRBJ2-5; D is unclear. The germline V gene has CDR1 SGHTA and CDR2 FQGTGA. The V end lost 5 bases, the J end lost 5 bases, and 15 bases lay between the germline ends. The CDR3 totals 14 residues. CDR3 bases: TGTGCCAGCAGCCCAGGAGAGGCAGCCGAGACCCAGTACTTC. Amino acids: CASSPGEAAETQYF. The full variable domain, rest sourced from reference TRBV7-3 and TRBJ2-5, is GAGVSQTPSNKVTEKGKYVELRCDPISGHTALYWYRQSLGQGPEFLIYFQGTGAADDSGLPNDRFFAVRPEGSVSTLKIQRTERGDSAVYLCASSPGEAAETQYFGPGTRLLVL.

The V gene is TRBV28, the J gene TRBJ2-7; TRBD2 agrees at 10 bases. The CDR3 spans 20 residues. The V gene end was trimmed by 2 bases and the J gene end by 0 bases; junction bases not matched to a gene: 16. CDR1 and CDR2 (germline): MDHEN, SYDVKM. CDR3 loop: CASSLGIGRPSGGNSYEQYF. CDR3 DNA sequence: TGTGCCAGCAGTTTAGGTATTGGGCGTCCTAGCGGGGGAAACTCCTACGAGCAGTACTTC.

The rearrangement uses TRBV19 and TRBJ1-2; no clear D gene. CDR3 length: 14 amino acids. Germline V lookup: CDR1 LNHDA, CDR2 SQIVND (reference sequence). Trimming stripped 10 bases from V and 2 bases from J, with 17 bases between. CDR3 sequence reads: CATRRNGLNYGYTF. Here the CDR3 DNA reads TGTGCCACTCGAAGGAACGGACTAAACTATGGCTACACCTTC.

This chain's CDR3 is CASRKAPPGANVLTF. For the CDR3, the DNA is TGTGCCAGCCGTAAGGCTCCACCCGGGGCCAACGTCCTGACTTTC. V usage is TRBV28 and J usage is TRBJ2-6, with D uncertain. V was shortened by 8 bases and J by 4 bases, with 15 bases between the two germline ends. The V gene's germline CDR1 is MDHEN and CDR2 SYDVKM. The length of the CDR3 is 15 residues.

Comment on this clone: This same CDR3 is encoded by further DNA sequences in the sample. The genes are TRBV30 and TRBJ1-3; D remains ambiguous. The germline V gene has CDR1 GTSNPN and CDR2 SVGIG (reference sequence). This CDR3 comprises 13 residues. The germline V and J ends were trimmed by 0 bases and 1 base, with 4 bases remaining between them. The CDR3 spells CAWSVGSGNTIYF. CDR3 bases: TGTGCCTGGAGTGTTGGGTCTGGAAACACCATATATTTT.

This clone was detected once. The rearrangement joins TRBV5-1 to TRBJ2-5, with 10 nucleotides matching TRBD1. The CDR3 runs to 15 residues. CDR1 is SGHRS and CDR2 is YFSETQ in the germline V gene. The trim removed 1 base at V and 4 bases at J, leaving 4 bases unmatched. The DNA for the CDR3 is TGCGCCAGCAGCTTGTCAGGGACAGGGGCAGAGACCCAGTACTTC. Translating gives CASSLSGTGAETQYF. Supplemented by reference TRBV5-1 and TRBJ2-5, the full variable domain reads KAGVTQTPRYLIKTRGQQVTLSCSPISGHRSVSWYQQTPGQGLQFLFEYFSETQRNKGNFPGRFSGRQFSNSRSEMNVSTLELGDSALYLCASSLSGTGAETQYFGPGTRLLVL.

The chain combines TRBV9 with TRBJ2-2; the match to TRBD2 covers 12 bases. CDR1 SGDLS and CDR2 YYNGEE come from the germline V gene. The trim removed 4 bases at V and 7 bases at J, leaving 5 bases unmatched. This CDR3 spans 15 amino acids. This chain's CDR3 is CASSRTSGKVGELFF. The CDR3, as DNA: TGTGCCAGCAGCAGGACTAGCGGGAAAGTCGGGGAGCTGTTTTTT.

This clone was counted a few times. V and J are TRBV18 and TRBJ1-1; 9 bases are a match to TRBD1. From germline, CDR1 is KGHSH and CDR2 LQKENI. With V trimmed by 3 bases and J by 1 base, 6 bases remained unmatched. The CDR3 loop spans 16 amino acids. The CDR3 spells CASSPRGQGSNTEAFF. Written as DNA, the CDR3 is TGTGCCAGCTCACCGAGAGGACAGGGGTCGAACACTGAAGCTTTCTTT.

The gene calls are TRBV4-1 and TRBJ1-2, with TRBD1 matching over 7 bases. J lost 0 bases, V lost 3 bases, and 10 bases had no gene match. CDR3 length: 17 residues. From germline, CDR1 is MGHRA and CDR2 YSYEKL. In DNA form, the CDR3 reads TGCGCCAGCAGCCAGGACGATACAGGGGCCCCTAACTATGGCTACACCTTC. The encoded protein is CASSQDDTGAPNYGYTF.

This chain connects TRBV4-2 to TRBJ2-2, with D possibly called TRBD1 or TRBD2 (5 bases each). Trimming removed 4 bases at V and 4 bases at J, with 19 bases between. Germline CDR1 and CDR2: LGHNA and YNFKEQ. This CDR3 region has 17 residues. CDR3 residues: CASSPRSGASGTGELFF. The CDR3 DNA reads TGTGCCAGCAGCCCGAGGTCCGGGGCGAGCGGCACCGGGGAGCTGTTTTTT.

This clone was counted only a few times. The genes are TRBV7-2 and TRBJ2-3; D not resolved. Germline V lookup: CDR1 SGHTA, CDR2 FQGNSA. The CDR3 consists of 13 residues. The V end lost 5 bases, the J end lost 6 bases, and 12 bases lay between the germline ends. Here the CDR3 DNA reads TGTGCCAGCAGCCCAGGTGTCCGGGATACGCAGTATTTT. It is translated as CASSPGVRDTQYF.

This clone was detected only once. This sequence joins TRBV28 and TRBJ1-1; TRBD1 agrees at 9 bases. Germline CDR1 reads MDHEN; CDR2 reads SYDVKM. The CDR3 has 16 residues. Losses at the gene ends were 6 bases for V and 3 bases for J; bases not matched to a gene: 11. The CDR3 nucleotides read TGTGCCAGCAGGAACCAACAGGGGGCGGATTACACTGAAGCTTTCTTT. As protein: CASRNQQGADYTEAFF. Supplemented by reference TRBV28 and TRBJ1-1, the full variable domain reads DVKVTQSSRYLVKRTGEKVFLECVQDMDHENMFWYRQDPGLGLRLIYFSYDVKMKEKGDIPEGYSVSREKKERFSLILESASTNQTSMYLCASRNQQGADYTEAFFGQGTRLTVV.